The clone carrying this TCR beta chain was counted between two and nine times. The data originate from a study of response to subunit inactivated influenza vaccine. TCRdb redid the calling of the RT-PCR reads with MiXCR, one entry per CDR3 protein. The table records around 490,000 distinct CDR3 sequences, under 9% of them present only once. The sequence was collected from a man aged 50 to 69 who received an inactivated influenza vaccine. This specimen was PBMCs from blood, taken roughly 24 months after vaccination.

The CDR3 protein is CASSLGDLRTYTGELFF. Written as DNA, the CDR3 is TGTGCCAGCAGCTTAGGGGACCTAAGAACGTACACCGGGGAGCTGTTTTTT. The chain uses TRBV7-6 and TRBJ2-2; D tentatively fits TRBD1 or TRBD2 (5 bases each). The V end lost 1 base, the J end lost 3 bases, and 15 bases lay between the germline ends. CDR1 is SGHVS, CDR2 FNYEAQ, per germline. This CDR3 spans 17 amino acids.